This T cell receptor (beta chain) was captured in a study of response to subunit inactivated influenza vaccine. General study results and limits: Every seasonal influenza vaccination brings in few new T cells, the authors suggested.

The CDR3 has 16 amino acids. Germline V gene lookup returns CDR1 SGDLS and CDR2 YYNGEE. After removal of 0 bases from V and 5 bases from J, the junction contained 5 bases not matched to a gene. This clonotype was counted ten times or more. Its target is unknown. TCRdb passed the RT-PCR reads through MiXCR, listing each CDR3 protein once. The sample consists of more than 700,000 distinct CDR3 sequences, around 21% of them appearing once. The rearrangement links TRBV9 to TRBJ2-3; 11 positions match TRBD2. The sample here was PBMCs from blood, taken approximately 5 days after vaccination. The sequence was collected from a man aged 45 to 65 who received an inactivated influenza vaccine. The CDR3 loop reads CASSVDWGTSGDTQYF. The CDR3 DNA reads TGTGCCAGCAGCGTAGACTGGGGGACTAGCGGAGATACGCAGTATTTT.